This entry lists 9 T cell receptor beta chains sequenced from one sample in a study of blood T cell repertoires in COVID-19 (dated by TCRdb to the early 2020s). Library creation used the immunoSEQ multiplex PCR assay. Drawn from immuneACCESS, this table holds only the in-frame rearrangements with V and J called that TCRdb kept. Clones are partly lost; checked studies trace under half to an unresolved V gene and leave the rest unexplained. The sample table holds fewer than 200,000 clones, of which 82% were seen once. Approximately 7.8% of the sample is taken by the ten largest. The sequenced sample consisted of peripheral blood. The receptor set was obtained from a woman aged 55 to 70 with COVID-19, enrolled during active disease.

The rearrangement joins TRBV5-6 to TRBJ2-3; 13 nucleotides agree with TRBD2. Germline trimming cut 4 bases from V and 4 bases from J; bases unmatched to any gene: 3. This CDR3 is built from 15 residues. Germline CDR1 and CDR2: SGHDT and YYEEEE. CDR3 DNA sequence: TGTGCCAGCAGCCGGACTAGCGGGAGAGCAGATACGCAGTATTTT. Amino acids: CASSRTSGRADTQYF.

The sample holds one count of this clone. V usage is TRBV24-1 and J usage is TRBJ1-5, with D perhaps TRBD1 (5 bases). The CDR3 covers 15 residues. V lost 3 bases, J lost 1 base, and 9 bases lay in between. CDR1 and CDR2 from the germline V gene are KGHDR and SFDVKD. The CDR3 here is CATSDPRQSNQPQHF. The CDR3 coding sequence is TGTGCCACCAGTGATCCGAGACAGAGCAATCAGCCCCAGCATTTT.

This clone has only one observation. Relative to the germline gene, one junction end is altered; a read error may explain this. The J gene is TRBJ1-2, the V gene TRBV11-1; TRBD1 might be the D (6 bases). The germline CDR1 and CDR2 sequences are SGHAT and FQDESV (reference sequence). The CDR3 runs 15 residues. This chain's CDR3 is CASSIAPGRGYGYTF. DNA for the CDR3: TGTGCCAGCAGCATAGCCCCTGGCAGGGGATATGGCTACACCTTC.

The V and J genes are TRBV10-2 and TRBJ1-1, with D hard to call. This CDR3 spans 18 amino acids. The V and J ends lost 0 bases and 0 bases respectively, with 17 bases between them. The germline V gene encodes CDR1 WSHSY and CDR2 SAAADI. CDR3 DNA sequence: TGCGCCAGCAGTGAGTCTGAGTCACTCTTCTCAATGAACACTGAAGCTTTCTTT. The encoded protein is CASSESESLFSMNTEAFF.

The CDR3 protein is CASSYYRGDYGYTF. Written as DNA, the CDR3 is TGTGCCAGCAGTTACTATCGGGGGGACTATGGCTACACCTTC. The chain joins TRBV6-6 to TRBJ1-2, with D possibly TRBD1 on 5 matching bases. The germline V gene encodes CDR1 MNHNY and CDR2 SVGAGI (reference sequence). Trimming stripped 1 base from V and 3 bases from J, with 9 bases between. The CDR3 sequence is 14 residues long.

The genes are TRBV28 and TRBJ1-3; D perhaps matches TRBD1 (5 bases). The CDR3 loop spans 17 amino acids. V lost 5 bases, J lost 6 bases, and 23 bases lay in between. CDR1 and CDR2 from the germline V gene are MDHEN and SYDVKM. The CDR3, as DNA: TGTGCCAGCAGTATAGCCAGAGCCCTCCGCAGGGAAAACACCATATATTTT. Encoded protein: CASSIARALRRENTIYF.

The gene calls are TRBV18 and TRBJ1-2, with TRBD1 matching 10 bases. J gave up 8 bases and V 5 bases, and 11 bases lay outside the gene matches. This CDR3 spans 15 amino acids. The V gene's germline CDR1 is KGHSH and CDR2 LQKENI. The CDR3: CASSSLPGQGYGYTF. DNA for the CDR3: TGTGCCAGCTCATCTTTACCGGGACAGGGGTACGGCTACACCTTC. Full variable domain (remainder filled in from reference TRBV18 and TRBJ1-2): NAGVMQNPRHLVRRRGQEARLRCSPMKGHSHVYWYRQLPEEGLKFMVYLQKENIIDESGMPKERFSAEFPKEGPSILRIQQVVRGDSAAYFCASSSLPGQGYGYTFGSGTRLTVV.

The CDR3 here is CASSLGAPYEQYF. The CDR3 DNA is TGTGCCAGCAGCTTAGGAGCGCCCTACGAGCAGTACTTC. V and J are TRBV11-2 and TRBJ2-7; D gene unclear. CDR1 and CDR2 from the germline V gene are SGHAT and FQNNGV. V gave up 1 base and J gave up 2 bases, with 6 bases separating them. The CDR3 loop spans 13 amino acids. The full variable domain, in which reference TRBV11-2 and TRBJ2-7 provide the parts outside the CDR3, is EAGVAQSPRYKIIEKRQSVAFWCNPISGHATLYWYQQILGQGPKLLIQFQNNGVVDDSQLPKDRFSAERLKGVDSTLKIQPAKLEDSAVYLCASSLGAPYEQYFGPGTRLTVT.

V is TRBV6-5 and J is TRBJ1-1, with D perhaps TRBD1 (5 bases). The CDR3 length is 14 residues. Between the trimmed V and J ends, which lost 7 bases and 3 bases, there was a span of 15 bases. Per germline, CDR1 MNHEY and CDR2 SVGAGI. In nucleotides, the CDR3 is TGTGCCAGCATCCCCCGGGGGGAGGACACTGAAGCTTTCTTT. As protein: CASIPRGEDTEAFF.